These 21 T cell receptor beta chains were sequenced from one sample in a study of shared clonotypes between healthy human individuals. Some clones are missing from TCRdb's copy, which holds only in-frame ones; the method was immunoSEQ multiplex PCR. The table has 2 million to 2.5 million clones, approximately 93% seen once. Sequenced sample: naive CD4+ T cells from PBMCs. Subset defined: CD45RA+ positively selected. The receptors originated from a man between 18 and 35 years old in good health. Some clones in this sample may be carry-over from other donors' samples.

The chain uses TRBV6-1 and TRBJ2-1, with TRBD1 as a possible D gene (6 bases). CDR1 and CDR2 from the germline V gene are MNHNS and SASEGT. CDR3 length: 17 residues. V shed 3 bases and J shed 2 bases, with 17 bases lying between them. CDR3 protein: CASSDPEAGATYNEQFF. The CDR3 DNA reads as TGTGCCAGCAGTGACCCAGAGGCAGGGGCAACCTACAATGAGCAGTTCTTC.

The chain carries TRBV19 and TRBJ2-7; 9 nucleotides match TRBD1. Trimming cost V 1 base and J 3 bases; bases outside gene matches: 4. The CDR3 loop spans 15 amino acids. Germline V gives CDR1 LNHDA, CDR2 SQIVND (reference sequence). The CDR3 DNA is TGTGCCAGTAGTATAGTTGGGGACAGGGACTACGAGCAGTACTTC. It is translated as CASSIVGDRDYEQYF.

V is TRBV6-5 and J is TRBJ1-1; D remains ambiguous. Trimming took 3 bases from V and 5 from J, leaving 16 bases between them. This CDR3 is built from 15 residues. The germline V gene has CDR1 MNHEY and CDR2 SVGAGI. The CDR3 is CASSYAYRSRTEAFF. CDR3 coding DNA: TGTGCCAGCAGTTATGCTTATCGTTCGAGAACTGAAGCTTTCTTT.

The chain links TRBV6-1 to TRBJ2-7, with D unclear. V was cut by 5 bases and J by 3 bases, with 11 bases left in between. The CDR3 has 13 amino acids. Per germline, CDR1 MNHNS and CDR2 SASEGT. The CDR3 loop reads CASSSGRLYEQYF. CDR3 DNA sequence: TGTGCCAGCAGTTCCGGACGGCTCTACGAGCAGTACTTC.

J is TRBJ1-5 and V is TRBV6-5; D is uncertain. Germline lookup yields CDR1 MNHEY and CDR2 SVGAGI. V dropped 6 bases and J dropped 4 bases, with 16 bases sitting between them. CDR3 length equals 15 residues. The DNA for the CDR3 is TGTGCCAGCAGCTCCCTTAGGCACTCAAATCAGCCCCAGCATTTT. The encoded protein is CASSSLRHSNQPQHF.

V gene TRBV21-1 combines with J gene TRBJ1-1. TRBV21-1 is listed as a pseudogene. The CDR3 runs to 11 residues. CDR3 DNA sequence: TGTGCCAGCAGCAAAGGCGCTGAAGCTTTCTTT. Translated: CASSKGAEAFF.

A remark on this clone: This same CDR3 is encoded by further DNA sequences in the sample. The rearrangement uses TRBV19 and TRBJ2-7; 8 bases align to TRBD1. Trimming at V came to 3 bases and at J to 3 bases, leaving 4 bases not matched to a gene. Germline CDR1 and CDR2: LNHDA and SQIVND (reference sequence). The CDR3 sequence is 14 residues long. In nucleotides, the CDR3 is TGTGCCAGTAGTATCCGGACAGGGAGCTACGAGCAGTACTTC. Its translation is CASSIRTGSYEQYF.

The J gene is TRBJ2-5, the V gene TRBV6-5; TRBD2 matches at 10 bases. Per the germline V gene, CDR1 is MNHEY and CDR2 is SVGAGI. The CDR3 has 15 residues. J was trimmed by 6 bases and V by 4 bases; bases with no gene match: 8. CDR3 region: CASSSNLAGVKTQYF. The CDR3 coding sequence is TGTGCCAGCAGTTCCAACCTAGCGGGAGTCAAGACCCAGTACTTC.

The chain combines TRBV9 with TRBJ2-1, with 7 bases identical to TRBD2. V was clipped by 7 bases and J by 9 bases; unmatched bases: 4. The CDR3 length is 11 residues. Germline assignment: CDR1 SGDLS and CDR2 YYNGEE. In DNA form, the CDR3 reads TGTGCCAGCGGGAGGGCCGGTGAGCAGTTCTTC. Its protein product is CASGRAGEQFF.

V gene TRBV19 combines with J gene TRBJ2-5, with 9 nucleotides matching TRBD1. V trimming: 5 bases; J trimming: 4 bases; junction bases outside the gene matches: 8. This CDR3 is built from 15 residues. Germline V gives CDR1 LNHDA, CDR2 SQIVND (reference sequence). As DNA, the CDR3 is TGTGCCAGTAGTTTGGTGACAGGGGGGTTAGAGACCCAGTACTTC. Translation: CASSLVTGGLETQYF.

The chain carries TRBV7-9 and TRBJ2-7; D perhaps matches TRBD1 (6 bases). This CDR3 is built from 13 residues. Germline CDR1 is SEHNR and CDR2 is FQNEAQ (reference sequence). The ends were cut back, 5 bases at V and 5 bases at J, with 13 bases in the middle. This CDR3 reads CASSPQGFNEQYF. CDR3 bases: TGTGCCAGCAGCCCACAGGGCTTCAACGAGCAGTACTTC.

The CDR3 reads CAIGGGNLGAATNEKLFF. DNA for the CDR3: TGTGCCATCGGAGGGGGCAATTTAGGAGCGGCAACTAATGAAAAACTGTTTTTT. The V gene is TRBV10-3, the J gene TRBJ1-4; 7 nucleotides line up with TRBD1. CDR1 is ENHRY and CDR2 is SYGVKD in the germline V gene. The trim removed 8 bases at V and 0 bases at J, leaving 15 bases unmatched. This CDR3 spans 18 amino acids.

The chain couples TRBV14 to TRBJ2-1; D is ambiguous. Germline loops: CDR1 SGHDN, CDR2 FVKESK. This CDR3 region has 18 residues. With 0 bases removed from V and 8 bases from J, the gap between germline ends came to 23 bases. CDR3 in DNA: TGTGCCAGCAGCCAAGATTTGATGGTAACCGGATTTCCCCATGAGCAGTTCTTC. Its protein is CASSQDLMVTGFPHEQFF.

Notes on this clone: Additional DNA sequences in this sample encode the identical CDR3. This sequence joins TRBV7-3 and TRBJ2-1, with TRBD2 identical over 11 bases. The CDR3 extends over 15 amino acids. CDR1 and CDR2 (germline): SGHTA, FQGTGA. J was trimmed by 4 bases and V by 4 bases; bases with no gene match: 3. This chain's CDR3 is CASSSGTSGYNEQFF. DNA of the CDR3: TGTGCCAGCAGCTCCGGGACTAGCGGTTACAATGAGCAGTTCTTC.

The V call is TRBV28, the J call TRBJ1-4; no firm D call. Trimming shortened V by 1 base and J by 5 bases, and 11 bases separated the two germline ends. The CDR3 sequence is 15 residues long. CDR1 and CDR2 (germline): MDHEN, SYDVKM. The CDR3 nucleotides read TGTGCCAGCAGTTTATACCGGGGAAGGAATGAAAAACTGTTTTTT. Its protein product is CASSLYRGRNEKLFF.

The chain couples TRBV28 to TRBJ2-6; 8 bases are a match to TRBD1. The CDR3 extends over 19 amino acids. CDR1 and CDR2 (germline): MDHEN, SYDVKM. V lost 3 bases to trimming and J lost 4 bases; unmatched junction nucleotides: 14. The CDR3 coding sequence is TGTGCCAGCAGTTTTGTGCAGGGGGCGCGTAGAGCCGGGGCCAACGTCCTGACTTTC. Protein: CASSFVQGARRAGANVLTF.

The chain joins TRBV11-2 to TRBJ2-5; D may match TRBD1 or TRBD2 (5 bases each). Germline loops: CDR1 SGHAT, CDR2 FQNNGV. The CDR3 is made up of 13 amino acids. Trimming shortened V by 7 bases and J by 1 base, and 10 bases separated the two germline ends. DNA for the CDR3: TGTGCCAGCACCTCCGGGACCCAAGAGACCCAGTACTTC. It translates to CASTSGTQETQYF.

V is TRBV10-3 and J is TRBJ2-5, with 7 bases lining up with TRBD1. Trimming took 9 bases from V and 7 from J; bases not matched to a gene: 8. CDR3 length: 12 amino acids. From germline, CDR1 is ENHRY and CDR2 SYGVKD. CDR3 sequence (DNA): TGTGCCATTGCCGACAGGGTGGGGACCCAGTACTTC. It is translated as CAIADRVGTQYF.

The chain uses TRBV7-3 and TRBJ1-1; TRBD1 agrees at 9 bases. Germline lookup yields CDR1 SGHTA and CDR2 FQGTGA. V trimming: 5 bases; J trimming: 4 bases; junction bases outside the gene matches: 5. The CDR3 runs 14 residues. CDR3 residues: CASSDRGVVTEAFF. In DNA form, the CDR3 reads TGTGCCAGCAGCGACAGGGGGGTCGTCACTGAAGCTTTCTTT.

A note on this clone: Other DNA sequences of this sample code for an identical CDR3. The gene calls are TRBV7-9 and TRBJ2-5, with D tentatively TRBD1 or TRBD2 (6 bases each). From germline, CDR1 is SEHNR and CDR2 FQNEAQ (reference sequence). V gave up 3 bases and J gave up 5 bases, with 10 bases separating them. The CDR3 extends over 13 amino acids. The CDR3 spells CASSFGGLETQYF. CDR3 DNA sequence: TGTGCCAGCAGCTTTGGGGGGCTGGAGACCCAGTACTTC.

The chain combines TRBV7-2 with TRBJ2-5; 11 bases line up with TRBD2. V shed 5 bases, J shed 4 bases, and the junction held 6 bases outside the gene matches. The CDR3 loop spans 15 amino acids. CDR1 SGHTA and CDR2 FQGNSA come from the germline V gene. In DNA form, the CDR3 reads TGTGCCAGCAGCACTACTAGCGGGAGAGGAGAGACCCAGTACTTC. Amino acids: CASSTTSGRGETQYF.